This T cell receptor beta chain was observed in a study of blood T cell repertoires in COVID-19. Study details: The origin of the acute and convalescent COVID-19 samples was the United States, Italy and Spain.

There are 16 residues in the CDR3. V trimming: 1 base; J trimming: 3 bases; junction bases outside the gene matches: 6. Germline CDR1 reads MGHRA; CDR2 reads YSYEKL. Using immunoSEQ multiplex PCR, the repertoire was profiled, and TCRdb retains in-frame clones only, with some absent. This table holds roughly 140,000 clones, more than 80% found once. The TCR originated in a human donor in a cohort sampled during active COVID-19. This chain links TRBV4-1 with TRBJ2-7, with 10 bases that match TRBD1. Sequenced sample: peripheral blood. The CDR3 DNA sequence: TGCGCCAGCAGCCAAGGAGACAGGGGGCCCCGCTACGAGCAGTACTTC. This sequence encodes CASSQGDRGPRYEQYF.